This passage covers 31 T cell receptor beta chains from one sample sequenced in a study of shared clonotypes between healthy human individuals. TCRdb's copy holds only in-frame clones and misses some; the assay was immunoSEQ multiplex PCR. The sample has approximately 530,000 clones; roughly 95% are singletons. Sample: naive CD4+ T cells sorted from blood. Subset given: CD45RA+ positively selected. Source of these receptors: a woman younger than 45 in good health.

V usage is TRBV13 and J usage is TRBJ2-7, with 8 bases that match TRBD1. The V segment lost 0 bases and the J segment 6 bases; nucleotides outside the gene matches: 10. The CDR3 consists of 16 residues. The germline V gene encodes CDR1 PRHDT and CDR2 FYEKMQ (reference sequence). Written as DNA, the CDR3 is TGTGCCAGCAGCTTAGGCTTCGGGACAGGCCGTTCCGAGCAGTACTTC. Residues: CASSLGFGTGRSEQYF.

The J gene is TRBJ2-7, the V gene TRBV11-3; maybe TRBD2 (5 bases). This CDR3 contains 14 residues. Germline V gene data show CDR1 as SGHNT and CDR2 as YENEEA. V dropped 1 base and J dropped 3 bases, with 10 bases sitting between them. The CDR3, as DNA: TGTGCCAGCAGCTTAGGCCCGGGGAACTACGAGCAGTACTTC. Residues: CASSLGPGNYEQYF.

The rearrangement joins TRBV30 to TRBJ2-1; D remains ambiguous. With 3 bases removed from V and 9 bases from J, the gap between germline ends came to 12 bases. CDR3 size: 12 residues. Germline V CDR1 and CDR2: GTSNPN, SVGIG (reference sequence). The CDR3 DNA is TGTGCCTGGAGGGCTTCCTCGGCTGAGCAGTTCTTC. Translating it yields CAWRASSAEQFF. The full variable domain, its missing parts supplied by reference TRBV30 and TRBJ2-1, is SQTIHQWPATLVQPVGSPLSLECTVEGTSNPNLYWYRQAAGRGLQLLFYSVGIGQISSEVPQNLSASRPQDRQFILSSKKLLLSDSGFYLCAWRASSAEQFFGPGTRLTVL.

The rearrangement joins TRBV14 to TRBJ2-1; 10 bases match TRBD2. Germline V gives CDR1 SGHDN, CDR2 FVKESK. V lost 1 base and J lost 1; bases outside the gene matches: 4. The CDR3 loop spans 17 amino acids. CDR3 residues: CASSQGPSGGSYNEQFF. As DNA, the CDR3 is TGTGCCAGCAGCCAAGGTCCTAGCGGGGGATCCTACAATGAGCAGTTCTTC. Full variable domain (remainder filled in from reference TRBV14 and TRBJ2-1): EAGVTQFPSHSVIEKGQTVTLRCDPISGHDNLYWYRRVMGKEIKFLLHFVKESKQDESGMPNNRFLAERTGGTYSTLKVQPAELEDSGVYFCASSQGPSGGSYNEQFFGPGTRLTVL.

This clone was detected once. The V and J genes are TRBV19 and TRBJ1-1; D is perhaps TRBD1 (6 bases). V lost 8 bases and J lost 4, with 17 bases in between. Germline CDR1 reads LNHDA; CDR2 reads SQIVND (reference sequence). The CDR3 is 14 amino acids. The CDR3 region is CASLRGGAPTEAFF. CDR3 DNA sequence: TGTGCCAGTCTCCGTGGGGGGGCGCCCACTGAAGCTTTCTTT.

The V gene is TRBV6-1, the J gene TRBJ2-1; the match to TRBD2 covers 11 bases. This CDR3 spans 13 amino acids. Unmatched junction bases numbered 0, after V lost 6 bases and J lost 5 bases. CDR1 is MNHNS, CDR2 SASEGT, per germline. The CDR3 DNA follows: TGTGCCAGCAGGACTAGCGGGGACAATGAGCAGTTCTTC. As protein: CASRTSGDNEQFF.

V gene TRBV6-1 combines with J gene TRBJ2-7, with TRBD1 matching 11 bases. Trimming removed 8 bases from V and 1 base from J; junction bases left unmatched: 4. CDR1 is MNHNS, CDR2 SASEGT, per germline. The CDR3 is made up of 14 amino acids. The CDR3 region has the DNA TGTGCCAGCCTAGGGACAGGGGGATCCTACGAGCAGTACTTC. Protein product: CASLGTGGSYEQYF.

V is TRBV7-9 and J is TRBJ2-7, with 8 positions matching TRBD2. CDR1 and CDR2 (germline): SEHNR, FQNEAQ (reference sequence). With 5 bases clipped from V and 2 bases from J, the junction kept 5 bases outside the gene matches. This CDR3 has 14 residues. In DNA form, the CDR3 reads TGTGCCAGCAGCCCACTAGCGGAGCCCTACGAGCAGTACTTC. Translation: CASSPLAEPYEQYF.

The genes are TRBV7-7 and TRBJ2-5, with D unclear. The CDR3 consists of 15 residues. Trimming shortened V by 5 bases and J by 2 bases, and 15 bases separated the two germline ends. Germline V gene lookup returns CDR1 SSHAT and CDR2 FNYEAQ (reference sequence). The CDR3 loop reads CASSGRSGLQETQYF. CDR3 DNA: TGTGCCAGCAGCGGACGGTCCGGGTTGCAAGAGACCCAGTACTTC. Full variable domain (missing parts from reference TRBV7-7 and TRBJ2-5): GAGVSQSPRYKVTKRGQDVTLRCDPISSHATLYWYQQALGQGPEFLTYFNYEAQPDKSGLPSDRFSAERPEGSISTLTIQRTEQRDSAMYRCASSGRSGLQETQYFGPGTRLLVL.

This chain connects TRBV18 to TRBJ2-5; possibly TRBD1 or TRBD2 for D (5 bases each). Germline V gene data show CDR1 as KGHSH and CDR2 as LQKENI. The CDR3 has 14 residues. V shed 2 bases and J shed 5 bases, with 12 bases lying between them. CDR3 sequence: CASSPRGRRETQYF. In nucleotides, the CDR3 is TGTGCCAGCTCACCAAGGGGACGGCGGGAGACCCAGTACTTC.

The chain has TRBV9 and TRBJ2-3; 12 nucleotides agree with TRBD1. The V gene end was trimmed by 6 bases and the J gene end by 2 bases; junction bases not matched to a gene: 7. The CDR3 runs to 16 residues. Germline-derived CDR1 and CDR2 are SGDLS and YYNGEE. CDR3 sequence reads: CASTEWGQGATDTQYF. CDR3 DNA sequence: TGTGCCAGCACCGAATGGGGACAGGGGGCCACAGATACGCAGTATTTT. The whole variable domain, filled in from reference TRBV9 and TRBJ2-3, reads DSGVTQTPKHLITATGQRVTLRCSPRSGDLSVYWYQQSLDQGLQFLIQYYNGEERAKGNILERFSAQQFPDLHSELNLSSLELGDSALYFCASTEWGQGATDTQYFGPGTRLTVL.

The rearrangement joins TRBV7-3 to TRBJ1-1, with D possibly TRBD1 on 5 matching bases. The V end was cut by 1 base, the J end by 4 bases, with 10 bases between. CDR1 SGHTA and CDR2 FQGTGA come from the germline V gene. The CDR3 loop spans 14 amino acids. As DNA, the CDR3 is TGTGCCAGCAGCTTAAATAGGGGCTCCACTGAAGCTTTCTTT. It translates to CASSLNRGSTEAFF.

The genes are TRBV18 and TRBJ1-5; D is perhaps TRBD1 (5 bases). V lost 4 bases and J 4 bases, leaving 14 bases between the germline ends. This CDR3 is 15 amino acids long. Looked up from germline, CDR1 is KGHSH and CDR2 is LQKENI. The DNA of the CDR3 is TGTGCCAGCTCACGGGGGGATACGGGTAATCAGCCCCAGCATTTT. Residues: CASSRGDTGNQPQHF.

This chain connects TRBV13 to TRBJ1-4; D may be TRBD1 (5 bases). CDR1 PRHDT and CDR2 FYEKMQ come from the germline V gene (reference sequence). The CDR3 runs 13 residues. The V end lost 5 bases, the J end lost 5 bases, and 9 bases lay between the germline ends. CDR3 DNA sequence: TGTGCCAGCAGCCAGGACATGAATGAAAAACTGTTTTTT. Protein: CASSQDMNEKLFF.

The V gene is TRBV19, the J gene TRBJ2-3, with 14 nucleotides matching TRBD2. The CDR3 is made up of 18 amino acids. In germline, CDR1 is LNHDA, CDR2 SQIVND (reference sequence). V dropped 3 bases and J dropped 0; count of bases not matched to a gene: 5. This CDR3 is CASSMARLAGGSTDTQYF. The CDR3 DNA sequence: TGTGCCAGTAGTATGGCTAGACTAGCGGGAGGGAGCACAGATACGCAGTATTTT.

Here the CDR3 DNA reads TGTGCCAGCAGTGAAGGGGGCAGGTTGAGAGAGACCCAGTACTTC. Its translation is CASSEGGRLRETQYF. The chain links TRBV28 to TRBJ2-5, with 7 bases lining up with TRBD1. The CDR3 is made up of 15 amino acids. Germline CDR1 is MDHEN and CDR2 is SYDVKM. V was pared by 5 bases and J by 4 bases, with 10 bases of the junction left unmatched.

J is TRBJ2-3 and V is TRBV7-2; 12 bases agree with TRBD2. Germline CDR1 is SGHTA and CDR2 is FQGNSA. The CDR3 is 16 amino acids. Trimming took 1 base from V and 5 from J; bases not matched to a gene: 4. The CDR3 here is CASSLVLAGGKDTQYF. The DNA of the CDR3 is TGTGCCAGCAGCTTAGTGCTAGCGGGAGGGAAAGATACGCAGTATTTT.

This sequence joins TRBV6-1 and TRBJ2-3; 9 bases map to TRBD2. The CDR3 spans 17 residues. CDR1 is MNHNS and CDR2 is SASEGT in the germline V gene. V was pared by 4 bases and J by 6 bases, with 14 bases of the junction left unmatched. In DNA form, the CDR3 reads TGTGCCAGCAGTGCATCGCTAGCGGGGTGGCTTCTGGATACGCAGTATTTT. Protein product: CASSASLAGWLLDTQYF.

This chain connects TRBV5-4 to TRBJ1-3, with D possibly matching TRBD1 (5 bases). The ends were cut back, 4 bases at V and 4 bases at J, with 12 bases in the middle. The germline V gene has CDR1 SGHNT and CDR2 YYREEE (reference sequence). CDR3 length equals 14 residues. CDR3 nucleotide sequence: TGTGCCAGCAGCGCCGCAGGGTACGGAAACACCATATATTTT. This codes for CASSAAGYGNTIYF.

The chain employs TRBV19 and TRBJ2-1; 7 bases are a match to TRBD2. Germline V CDR1 and CDR2: LNHDA, SQIVND (reference sequence). With 5 bases clipped from V and 6 bases from J, the junction kept 10 bases outside the gene matches. The CDR3 consists of 15 residues. CDR3 nucleotides: TGTGCCAGTAGTTCAGGACTAGTCGGGGGCAATGAGCAGTTCTTC. Its protein is CASSSGLVGGNEQFF.

V gene TRBV7-2 combines with J gene TRBJ2-5; 14 nucleotides line up with TRBD2. V trimming: 5 bases; J trimming: 5 bases; junction bases outside the gene matches: 7. This CDR3 has 16 residues. CDR1 and CDR2 (germline): SGHTA, FQGNSA. CDR3 protein: CASSPPGLAGVETQYF. CDR3 nucleotides: TGTGCCAGCAGCCCCCCGGGACTAGCGGGAGTGGAGACCCAGTACTTC.

The chain couples TRBV5-1 to TRBJ1-4; D not certain. Germline values: CDR1 SGHRS, CDR2 YFSETQ. The CDR3 covers 18 residues. The ends were cut back, 2 bases at V and 6 bases at J, with 23 bases in the middle. CDR3 amino acids: CASSFPESAESGDEKLFF. The CDR3 DNA is TGCGCCAGCAGCTTCCCGGAATCCGCGGAGTCCGGTGATGAAAAACTGTTTTTT.

This clone was seen just once. The V and J genes are TRBV6-6 and TRBJ2-7; D is unclear. The V gene's germline CDR1 is MNHNY and CDR2 SVGAGI (reference sequence). The V and J ends lost 5 bases and 7 bases respectively, with 9 bases between them. This CDR3 region has 11 residues. CDR3 nucleotide sequence: TGTGCCAGCAGTCCCGGGTGGGAGCAGTACTTC. It specifies CASSPGWEQYF.

The rearrangement links TRBV28 to TRBJ2-7; 8 nucleotides match TRBD2. The J segment lost 4 bases and the V segment lost 3 bases, leaving 8 bases of the junction unmatched. The CDR3 spans 15 residues. Looked up from germline, CDR1 is MDHEN and CDR2 is SYDVKM. The CDR3: CASSFGSGRAYEQYF. Here the CDR3 DNA reads TGTGCCAGCAGTTTCGGATCCGGGAGGGCTTACGAGCAGTACTTC.

In its sample, this clone was seen once. This chain links TRBV7-9 with TRBJ2-3; D is possibly TRBD2 (5 bases). This CDR3 region has 17 residues. Germline V gene sequence: CDR1 SEHNR, CDR2 FQNEAQ (reference sequence). V lost 5 bases and J lost 0, with 18 bases in between. The CDR3 here is CASSTAAGVDSTDTQYF. The CDR3 DNA follows: TGTGCCAGCAGCACCGCGGCCGGGGTCGATAGCACAGATACGCAGTATTTT.

This rearrangement joins TRBV7-8 to TRBJ1-1; D is possibly TRBD1 (5 bases). The CDR3 extends over 14 amino acids. Trimming pared 1 base from V and 4 bases from J, leaving 10 bases between. Germline V gene sequence: CDR1 SGHVS, CDR2 FQNEAQ. The CDR3, as DNA: TGTGCCAGCAGCTTAGTTGAGGGGATCACTGAAGCTTTCTTT. It translates to CASSLVEGITEAFF.

This chain connects TRBV7-9 to TRBJ1-3; D gene unclear. The germline V gene encodes CDR1 SEHNR and CDR2 FQNEAQ (reference sequence). This CDR3 contains 16 residues. Trimming left V 5 bases short and J 0 bases short, with 14 bases between. The DNA of the CDR3 is TGTGCCAGCAGCCCCCGCCAGGCGGCCTCTGGAAACACCATATATTTT. Protein product: CASSPRQAASGNTIYF.

The CDR3 spells CASSLGRLAGGTDTQYF. For the CDR3, the DNA is TGTGCCAGCAGCTTAGGGAGGCTAGCGGGGGGCACAGATACGCAGTATTTT. This sequence joins TRBV7-8 and TRBJ2-3, with 10 nucleotides matching TRBD2. CDR3 size: 17 residues. CDR1 and CDR2 from the germline V gene are SGHVS and FQNEAQ. Germline trimming cut 1 base from V and 1 base from J; bases unmatched to any gene: 5.

Points on this clone: A junction boundary mismatches the germline segment, possibly from a read error. The chain combines TRBV14 with TRBJ2-2; no clear D. CDR1 is SGHDN and CDR2 is FVKESK in the germline V gene. This CDR3 spans 14 amino acids. The CDR3 spells CASSQGRYTGELFF. The CDR3 DNA is TGTGCCAGCAGTCAAGGACGGTACACCGGGGAGCTGTTTTTT.

J is TRBJ2-1 and V is TRBV7-8, with TRBD2 identical over 9 bases. This CDR3 spans 18 amino acids. The V segment lost 5 bases and the J segment 7 bases; nucleotides outside the gene matches: 18. Germline CDR1 is SGHVS and CDR2 is FQNEAQ. CDR3: CASSDRRIGGRAVNEQFF. Written as DNA, the CDR3 is TGTGCCAGCAGCGACCGCCGTATTGGCGGGAGGGCCGTGAATGAGCAGTTCTTC.

V usage is TRBV6-5 and J usage is TRBJ1-2; D gene uncertain. The germline CDR1 and CDR2 sequences are MNHEY and SVGAGI. Trimming took off 0 bases at V and 3 bases at J, with 8 bases between the two ends. The CDR3 spans 14 residues. The DNA of the CDR3 is TGTGCCAGCAGTTACTCAGCCGGACACTATGGCTACACCTTC. Its translation is CASSYSAGHYGYTF.